Each of the 16 T cell receptor beta chains below was sequenced from the same sample in a study of tumor-infiltrating lymphocytes in localized non-small cell lung cancer (dated by TCRdb to 2020 to 2022). The library was prepared using the immunoSEQ multiplex PCR assay. The table comes from immuneACCESS by way of TCRdb, which keeps in-frame sequences with V and J called. Part of the clones is missing from these tables; in studies checked, under half for an unresolved V gene and the rest for unknown reasons. This sample has over 1,500 clones in its table, and approximately 40% of those were observed once. The ten largest make up roughly 15% of the sample. The sample was uninvolved lung tissue not adjacent to the tumor. Receptors originate from a human donor with non-small cell lung cancer.

In its sample, this clone is medium-sized. The chain combines TRBV2 with TRBJ2-2; D is unresolved. V lost 4 bases, J lost 8 bases, and 5 bases lay in between. Germline CDR1 reads SNHLY; CDR2 reads FYNNEI. The CDR3 sequence is 11 residues long. The CDR3: CASSAPGELFF. In DNA, the CDR3 is TGTGCCAGCAGTGCTCCGGGGGAGCTGTTTTTT.

Sample share makes this clone large. Written as DNA, the CDR3 is TGTGCCAGCAGCGCGTCTAATTCACCCCTCCACTTT. As protein: CASSASNSPLHF. V usage is TRBV9 and J usage is TRBJ1-6, with no clear D. With 3 bases removed from V and 6 bases from J, the gap between germline ends came to 4 bases. CDR3 size: 12 residues. Germline V gives CDR1 SGDLS, CDR2 YYNGEE.

The chain carries TRBV30 and TRBJ1-6; D gene ambiguous. CDR1 is GTSNPN and CDR2 is SVGIG in the germline V gene (reference sequence). The CDR3 is 13 amino acids. Trimming removed 4 bases from V and 6 bases from J, with 10 bases in between. CDR3 DNA: TGTGCCTGGAACCAATCCCCTAATTCACCCCTCCACTTT. Translated: CAWNQSPNSPLHF.

By frequency in the sample, this clone is medium-sized. V and J are TRBV6-5 and TRBJ1-1, with D possibly being TRBD1 (6 bases). This CDR3 is 13 amino acids long. CDR1 is MNHEY and CDR2 is SVGAGI in the germline V gene. V lost 6 bases and J lost 1, with 9 bases in between. Written as DNA, the CDR3 is TGTGCCAGCAGCGACAGGCCGAACACTGAAGCTTTCTTT. As protein: CASSDRPNTEAFF.

This chain connects TRBV6-5 to TRBJ2-7; D is ambiguous. There are 16 residues in the CDR3. The germline V gene has CDR1 MNHEY and CDR2 SVGAGI. Trimming stripped 0 bases from V and 1 base from J, with 13 bases between. The DNA of the CDR3 is TGTGCCAGCAGTTACTCGCCTCGGACGGCATCCTACGAGCAGTACTTC. This translates into CASSYSPRTASYEQYF.

This clone is deemed medium-sized. The V gene is TRBV11-2, the J gene TRBJ2-1; 8 nucleotides match TRBD2. Looked up from germline, CDR1 is SGHAT and CDR2 is FQNNGV. The CDR3 is 14 amino acids. The trim removed 6 bases at V and 7 bases at J, leaving 8 bases unmatched. The CDR3 here is CASRGSGMGNEQFF. The CDR3, as DNA: TGTGCCAGCAGGGGTAGCGGGATGGGGAATGAGCAGTTCTTC. The full variable domain, its missing parts supplied by reference TRBV11-2 and TRBJ2-1, is EAGVAQSPRYKIIEKRQSVAFWCNPISGHATLYWYQQILGQGPKLLIQFQNNGVVDDSQLPKDRFSAERLKGVDSTLKIQPAKLEDSAVYLCASRGSGMGNEQFFGPGTRLTVL.

This clone occurred a few times. The chain combines TRBV7-6 with TRBJ1-3; weak D call: TRBD1 (6 bases). This CDR3 has 14 amino acids. CDR1 and CDR2 from the germline V gene are SGHVS and FNYEAQ. Trimming pared 5 bases from V and 1 base from J, leaving 9 bases between. The CDR3 DNA follows: TGTGCCAGCAGCCCAGGGACATCTGGAAACACCATATATTTT. This translates into CASSPGTSGNTIYF.

This clone has just a few counts. The chain links TRBV27 to TRBJ2-7, with 14 bases matching TRBD2. The CDR3 spans 17 residues. The V segment lost 4 bases and the J segment 5 bases; nucleotides outside the gene matches: 10. Germline loops: CDR1 MNHEY, CDR2 SMNVEV (reference sequence). CDR3 residues: CASSSPPGLAGGHEQYF. The CDR3 DNA is TGTGCCAGCAGTTCCCCCCCTGGACTAGCGGGAGGCCACGAGCAGTACTTC.

The V call is TRBV5-1, the J call TRBJ2-1, with 7 bases matching TRBD1. Germline CDR1 reads SGHRS; CDR2 reads YFSETQ. The CDR3 length is 17 residues. The ends lost 0 bases at V and 3 bases at J; junction bases unmatched: 9. The CDR3 is CASSLEPLRDSYNEQFF. In DNA, the CDR3 is TGCGCCAGCAGCTTGGAGCCTCTCCGGGACAGCTACAATGAGCAGTTCTTC.

This clone has a handful of counts. The chain recombines TRBV5-6 with TRBJ2-7, with D possibly matching TRBD2 (5 bases). Germline V gene lookup returns CDR1 SGHDT and CDR2 YYEEEE. The V end lost 4 bases, the J end lost 6 bases, and 23 bases lay between the germline ends. This CDR3 region has 16 residues. CDR3 residues: CASSIRRGPIGFEQYF. The CDR3 region has the DNA TGTGCCAGCAGCATAAGACGGGGTCCCATAGGGTTCGAGCAGTACTTC.

The chain uses TRBV11-2 and TRBJ2-5; possible D gene TRBD1, 6 bases. This CDR3 has 17 residues. Looked up from germline, CDR1 is SGHAT and CDR2 is FQNNGV. The V end was cut by 3 bases, the J end by 8 bases, with 25 bases between. CDR3 residues: CASSFTDPGRQGSTQYF. The CDR3 region has the DNA TGTGCCAGCAGCTTTACTGACCCGGGACGGCAGGGGAGCACCCAGTACTTC.

This clone occurred a few times. J is TRBJ2-2 and V is TRBV29-1; 9 positions match TRBD1. V lost 6 bases, J lost 4 bases, and 6 bases stayed unmatched. This CDR3 comprises 14 residues. The V gene's germline CDR1 is SQVTM and CDR2 ANQGSEA. Written as DNA, the CDR3 is TGCAGCGTCACAACAGGGGGCGGCACCGGGGAGCTGTTTTTT. Translated: CSVTTGGGTGELFF.

By share, this clone counts as large. The rearrangement uses TRBV27 and TRBJ2-7; possible D gene TRBD1, 6 bases. Trimming took off 6 bases at V and 3 bases at J, with 12 bases between the two ends. The CDR3 covers 13 residues. Germline-derived CDR1 and CDR2 are MNHEY and SMNVEV (reference sequence). CDR3 sequence (DNA): TGTGCCAGCAGGCCGGGACACTACTACGAGCAGTACTTC. This encodes CASRPGHYYEQYF.

The chain joins TRBV5-6 to TRBJ2-5; D possibly corresponds to TRBD2 (6 bases). V was clipped by 6 bases and J by 11 bases, with 23 bases between them. This CDR3 region has 14 residues. CDR1 and CDR2 from the germline V gene are SGHDT and YYEEEE. The CDR3 sequence is CASTTSGTGREQYF. The CDR3, as DNA: TGTGCCAGCACCACTTCCGGGACTGGGCGAGAGCAGTACTTC. The full variable domain, completed using reference TRBV5-6 and TRBJ2-5, is DAGVTQSPTHLIKTRGQQVTLRCSPKSGHDTVSWYQQALGQGPQFIFQYYEEEERQRGNFPDRFSGHQFPNYSSELNVNALLLGDSALYLCASTTSGTGREQYFGPGTRLLVL.

The table lists this clone with a few counts. The rearrangement uses TRBV4-2 and TRBJ2-7; TRBD1 or TRBD2 may be the D gene (5 bases each). The length of the CDR3 is 15 residues. The germline V gene encodes CDR1 LGHNA and CDR2 YNFKEQ. Trimming removed 0 bases at V and 0 bases at J, with 9 bases between. The CDR3 DNA is TGTGCCAGCAGCCAAGATAACGGGGCCTCCTACGAGCAGTACTTC. Protein sequence: CASSQDNGASYEQYF.

V is TRBV19 and J is TRBJ1-2; D is unclear. CDR3 length: 14 amino acids. Germline V gives CDR1 LNHDA, CDR2 SQIVND (reference sequence). V dropped 5 bases and J dropped 7 bases, with 17 bases sitting between them. In nucleotides, the CDR3 is TGTGCCAGTAGTTCTCGGGAGGGCACGTCTGGCTACACCTTC. Its translation is CASSSREGTSGYTF.